Each of the 21 T cell receptor beta chains below was sequenced from the same sample in a study of shared clonotypes between healthy human individuals. TCRdb's copy holds only in-frame clones and misses some; the assay was immunoSEQ multiplex PCR. The profile shows some 500,000 clones, roughly 95% of them singletons. Material for sequencing was naive CD4+ T cells sorted from blood. Specified subset: CD45RA+ positively selected. The source is a woman aged 25 to 45 in good health.

The chain has TRBV7-9 and TRBJ2-5; 7 bases line up with TRBD2. V lost 3 bases and J lost 2; bases outside the gene matches: 18. In germline, CDR1 is SEHNR, CDR2 FQNEAQ (reference sequence). The CDR3 covers 19 residues. The CDR3 sequence is CASSFSGGRKSGVQETQYF. The CDR3 DNA reads as TGTGCCAGCAGCTTTAGTGGTGGAAGGAAAAGCGGGGTACAAGAGACCCAGTACTTC.

V usage is TRBV4-1 and J usage is TRBJ2-1; 8 bases are a match to TRBD2. After removal of 1 base from V and 4 bases from J, the junction contained 6 bases not matched to a gene. This CDR3 is 16 amino acids long. The germline CDR1 and CDR2 sequences are MGHRA and YSYEKL. CDR3: CASSQGGAGGYNEQFF. The DNA of the CDR3 is TGCGCCAGCAGCCAAGGTGGGGCGGGAGGATACAATGAGCAGTTCTTC.

CDR3 DNA: TGCGCCAGCAGCTTGGAAGGGAGGTCCTACAATGAGCAGTTCTTC. It encodes CASSLEGRSYNEQFF. The chain joins TRBV5-1 to TRBJ2-1; weak D call: TRBD2 (6 bases). CDR3 size: 15 residues. Germline V gene data show CDR1 as SGHRS and CDR2 as YFSETQ. V lost 0 bases and J 1 base, leaving 8 bases between the germline ends.

The rearrangement uses TRBV4-2 and TRBJ1-4, with 7 bases matching TRBD1. The germline V gene encodes CDR1 LGHNA and CDR2 YNFKEQ. Losses at the gene ends were 3 bases for V and 8 bases for J; bases not matched to a gene: 9. The length of the CDR3 is 15 residues. The CDR3 loop reads CASSQKQGIDEKLFF. The CDR3 DNA follows: TGTGCCAGCAGCCAGAAACAGGGGATTGACGAAAAACTGTTTTTT.

The gene calls are TRBV29-1 and TRBJ2-2; weak D call: TRBD1 (5 bases). Germline values: CDR1 SQVTM, CDR2 ANQGSEA. V was pared by 5 bases and J by 1 base, with 11 bases between. CDR3 length: 14 amino acids. CDR3: CSVITGLNTGELFF. DNA of the CDR3: TGCAGCGTTATTACAGGCTTGAACACCGGGGAGCTGTTTTTT.

The J gene is TRBJ1-5, the V gene TRBV7-9; D remains ambiguous. CDR3 length equals 13 residues. Germline values: CDR1 SEHNR, CDR2 FQNEAQ (reference sequence). Trimming left V 1 base short and J 7 bases short, with 8 bases between. CDR3 amino acids: CASSLVVGQPQHF. The CDR3 coding sequence is TGTGCCAGCAGCTTAGTGGTAGGGCAGCCCCAGCATTTT.

This chain connects TRBV15 to TRBJ2-5, with D unclear. Trimming stripped 1 base from V and 5 bases from J, with 8 bases between. The CDR3 totals 13 residues. Per the germline V gene, CDR1 is LNHNV and CDR2 is YYDKDF (reference sequence). This CDR3 is CATSRAIGETQYF. The CDR3 DNA sequence: TGTGCCACCAGCAGAGCTATAGGGGAGACCCAGTACTTC.

This chain links TRBV5-4 with TRBJ1-6; D is unresolved. Germline V CDR1 and CDR2: SGHNT, YYREEE (reference sequence). Trimming cost V 0 bases and J 14 bases, with 9 bases left between them. The CDR3 totals 12 residues. The CDR3 protein is CASSLVAGALHF. CDR3 DNA sequence: TGTGCCAGCAGCTTGGTAGCGGGAGCCCTCCACTTT.

This chain connects TRBV5-8 to TRBJ1-1; possible D gene TRBD1, 5 bases. Germline values: CDR1 SGHTS, CDR2 YDEGEE. Trimming took off 2 bases at V and 9 bases at J, with 14 bases between the two ends. The CDR3 contains 13 residues. The CDR3 spells CASSLGGYRQAFF. The DNA for the CDR3 is TGTGCCAGCAGCTTAGGCGGGTACAGGCAAGCTTTCTTT.

The chain recombines TRBV6-1 with TRBJ2-7, with D perhaps TRBD1 (5 bases). Deletions cut 11 bases from V and 4 bases from J, with 18 bases between. The CDR3 has 13 residues. CDR1 is MNHNS, CDR2 SASEGT, per germline. CDR3 bases: TGTGCCGCGACGCCGGACACCTTTTACGAGCAGTACTTC. Translation: CAATPDTFYEQYF.

CDR3 in amino acids: CASSLGLNTDTQYF. The CDR3 region has the DNA TGTGCCAGCAGCTTAGGGCTGAACACAGATACGCAGTATTTT. V is TRBV7-9 and J is TRBJ2-3; D not certain. Germline CDR1 and CDR2: SEHNR and FQNEAQ (reference sequence). CDR3 size: 14 residues. Trimming removed 1 base from V and 2 bases from J, with 7 bases in between.

V and J are TRBV5-1 and TRBJ2-5; 8 nucleotides align to TRBD1. V lost 2 bases to trimming and J lost 4 bases; unmatched junction nucleotides: 4. CDR3 length: 14 residues. CDR1 and CDR2 from the germline V gene are SGHRS and YFSETQ. This chain's CDR3 is CASSFRGRGETQYF. The CDR3 DNA reads TGCGCCAGCAGCTTCAGGGGGCGAGGAGAGACCCAGTACTTC.

This chain links TRBV7-2 with TRBJ1-2; D remains unclear. Per the germline V gene, CDR1 is SGHTA and CDR2 is FQGNSA. V lost 3 bases, J lost 6 bases, and 8 bases lay in between. The CDR3 totals 12 residues. CDR3 in DNA: TGTGCCAGCAGCTTCGGGCCCAATGGCTACACCTTC. Translated, it gives CASSFGPNGYTF.

V gene TRBV18 combines with J gene TRBJ2-7, with a possible D match to TRBD2 (6 bases). Per the germline V gene, CDR1 is KGHSH and CDR2 is LQKENI. Deletions cut 4 bases from V and 4 bases from J, with 17 bases between. The CDR3 consists of 15 residues. The chain's CDR3 is CASSLSGREIYEQYF. The CDR3 region has the DNA TGTGCCAGCTCACTATCGGGACGGGAGATTTACGAGCAGTACTTC.

The rearrangement uses TRBV18 and TRBJ1-3, with D hard to call. The CDR3 extends over 19 amino acids. The germline V and J ends were trimmed by 3 bases and 5 bases, with 26 bases remaining between them. Germline V gives CDR1 KGHSH, CDR2 LQKENI. CDR3 loop: CASSPRLGFESGWRNTIYF. The CDR3 DNA reads as TGTGCCAGCTCACCGAGACTGGGTTTCGAGTCTGGATGGAGAAACACCATATATTTT.

The rearrangement joins TRBV29-1 to TRBJ2-1; 7 nucleotides align to TRBD2. CDR3 length: 14 residues. CDR1 and CDR2 from the germline V gene are SQVTM and ANQGSEA. The J segment lost 4 bases and the V segment lost 4 bases, leaving 7 bases of the junction unmatched. The DNA of the CDR3 is TGCAGCGTTGGCGAGGGAGGGGTGTACAATGAGCAGTTCTTC. Encoded protein: CSVGEGGVYNEQFF.

The chain uses TRBV18 and TRBJ2-7, with unresolved D. Germline CDR1 reads KGHSH; CDR2 reads LQKENI. V shed 0 bases and J shed 2 bases, with 2 bases lying between them. The CDR3 runs 12 residues. Here the CDR3 DNA reads TGTGCCAGCTCACCACCTACCTACGAGCAGTACTTC. This sequence encodes CASSPPTYEQYF.

The chain links TRBV25-1 to TRBJ1-4; no reliable D call. V was clipped by 2 bases and J by 7 bases, with 11 bases between them. Germline lookup yields CDR1 MGHDK and CDR2 SYGVNS. The CDR3 spans 14 residues. CDR3 sequence reads: CASSEGGPGEKLFF. The CDR3 nucleotides are TGTGCCAGCAGTGAAGGCGGGCCTGGTGAAAAACTGTTTTTT.

V usage is TRBV7-2 and J usage is TRBJ2-5; 7 bases match TRBD1. The tail of the sequence fits TRBJ2-7 better, so the J call may be wrong. Germline-derived CDR1 and CDR2 are SGHTA and FQGNSA. CDR3 size: 15 residues. As DNA, the CDR3 is TGTGCCAGCAGCTTAGTTAGGGACAGCATCTACGAGCAGTACTTC. It encodes CASSLVRDSIYEQYF.

This chain uses TRBV5-4 with TRBJ1-2; 11 bases map to TRBD1. The CDR3 runs to 15 residues. The V segment lost 1 base and the J segment 4 bases; nucleotides outside the gene matches: 3. The germline CDR1 and CDR2 sequences are SGHNT and YYREEE (reference sequence). The DNA for the CDR3 is TGTGCCAGCAGCTTGTGGGACAGGGGGTCCTATGGCTACACCTTC. As protein: CASSLWDRGSYGYTF.

The CDR3 sequence is CASSVALPPNEQFF. Here the CDR3 DNA reads TGTGCCAGCAGCGTAGCTCTCCCACCTAATGAGCAGTTCTTC. The chain links TRBV9 to TRBJ2-1, with D hard to call. CDR1 and CDR2 from the germline V gene are SGDLS and YYNGEE. Trimming left V 0 bases short and J 7 bases short, with 11 bases between. CDR3 length: 14 residues.